The 20 T cell receptor beta chains listed next were all sequenced from one sample in a study of blood T cells in healthy people across ages. A second PCR of roughly 7 to 11 cycles used a sample-barcoded 5' primer and a J-beta primer mix. Via MiXCR, TCRdb re-called the 5' RACE reads, giving one row per CDR3 protein. The repertoire consists of about 1.8 million distinct CDR3 sequences, with around half occurring once and the leading ten covering less than 2.5%. Sequencing was carried out using blood. These receptors all come from a woman in her 40s in good health.

To note about this clonotype: One junction end does not reproduce the germline sequence, and a read error may be involved. The genes are TRBV7-9 and TRBJ1-2, with D possibly matching TRBD1 (5 bases). Germline V lookup: CDR1 SEHNR, CDR2 FQNEAQ (reference sequence). This CDR3 spans 16 amino acids. This chain's CDR3 is CASSLDRTGSSYGHTF. CDR3 coding DNA: TGTGCCAGCAGCTTAGATCGAACAGGATCTTCCTATGGCCACACCTTC.

This clonotype came up a few times. The rearrangement links TRBV20-1 to TRBJ1-6, with 9 bases fitting TRBD1. CDR3 length: 18 residues. V lost 1 base to trimming and J lost 7 bases; unmatched junction nucleotides: 14. Germline V gene sequence: CDR1 DFQATT, CDR2 SNEGSKA (reference sequence). For the CDR3, the DNA is TGCAGTGCTAGAGGGGGCCCGTCCCGGGACAGGGTGAATTCACCCCTCCACTTT. As protein: CSARGGPSRDRVNSPLHF.

This clonotype has just a few counts. The J gene is TRBJ2-4, the V gene TRBV20-1; D is possibly TRBD1 or TRBD2 (6 bases each). V was pared by 0 bases and J by 5 bases, with 14 bases between. CDR1 and CDR2 (germline): DFQATT, SNEGSKA (reference sequence). The CDR3 is 15 amino acids. CDR3 coding DNA: TGCAGTGCTAGAGATGGGCGGAGGGGGGAAAACATTCAGTACTTC. Translated: CSARDGRRGENIQYF.

V is TRBV20-1 and J is TRBJ2-5; 10 positions agree with TRBD2. The CDR3 has 17 residues. After removal of 0 bases from V and 11 bases from J, the junction contained 18 bases not matched to a gene. Germline values: CDR1 DFQATT, CDR2 SNEGSKA (reference sequence). The CDR3 loop is CSARDAKPGLAFYKQYF. The CDR3 DNA reads as TGCAGTGCTAGAGATGCCAAACCGGGACTAGCGTTCTACAAGCAGTACTTC.

The chain uses TRBV7-2 and TRBJ2-1; D remains unclear. The V gene lost 2 bases and the J gene lost 5 bases, with 7 bases spanning the gap. There are 13 residues in the CDR3. Germline CDR1 and CDR2: SGHTA and FQGNSA. The CDR3 DNA reads TGTGCCAGCAGCTTAAGGTCGCACAATGAGCAGTTCTTC. Translated: CASSLRSHNEQFF. Looking up the rest from reference TRBV7-2 and TRBJ2-1 gives the full variable domain: GAGVSQSPSNKVTEKGKDVELRCDPISGHTALYWYRQSLGQGLEFLIYFQGNSAPDKSGLPSDRFSAERTGGSVSTLTIQRTQQEDSAVYLCASSLRSHNEQFFGPGTRLTVL.

This clonotype has a handful of counts. The rearrangement joins TRBV5-1 to TRBJ2-3; D is tentatively TRBD1 or TRBD2 (6 bases each). The ends were cut back, 2 bases at V and 5 bases at J, with 18 bases in the middle. The CDR3 covers 16 residues. CDR1 is SGHRS and CDR2 is YFSETQ in the germline V gene. Here the CDR3 DNA reads TGCGCCAGCAGCTTTGACGGCTGGGGGGCCGAAGATACGCAGTATTTT. Protein sequence: CASSFDGWGAEDTQYF.

The rearrangement uses TRBV3-1 and TRBJ2-5; D may be TRBD2 (5 bases). CDR1 is LGHDT and CDR2 is YNNKEL in the germline V gene (reference sequence). Trimming cost V 5 bases and J 5 bases, with 21 bases left between them. The CDR3 has 16 residues. CDR3 sequence: CASSEIIGSGTETQYF. The CDR3 DNA reads TGTGCCAGCAGCGAAATCATAGGGAGCGGAACGGAGACCCAGTACTTC.

Only one count was recorded for this clonotype. The chain has TRBV4-2 and TRBJ1-1; 7 bases align to TRBD1. There are 15 residues in the CDR3. In germline, CDR1 is LGHNA, CDR2 YNFKEQ. The trim removed 0 bases at V and 4 bases at J, leaving 5 bases unmatched. This chain's CDR3 is CASSQDFRGRTEAFF. CDR3 in DNA: TGTGCCAGCAGCCAAGATTTTAGGGGGCGCACTGAAGCTTTCTTT.

This chain uses TRBV7-8 with TRBJ2-5; possibly TRBD1 for D (6 bases). With the DNA end fitting TRBJ2-7 better, the J assignment may be wrong. This CDR3 contains 16 residues. CDR1 and CDR2 from the germline V gene are SGHVS and FQNEAQ. The CDR3 sequence is CASSLNTGKKGYEQYF. The CDR3 DNA reads as TGTGCCAGCAGCCTAAATACAGGGAAAAAGGGTTACGAGCAGTACTTC.

The chain recombines TRBV4-2 with TRBJ2-1; 8 nucleotides match TRBD2. CDR1 and CDR2 from the germline V gene are LGHNA and YNFKEQ. Trimming removed 6 bases from V and 7 bases from J; junction bases left unmatched: 8. The CDR3 length is 14 residues. The DNA of the CDR3 is TGTGCCAGCAGGGTTAGCGAGCGGGGGAATGAGCAGTTCTTC. This sequence encodes CASRVSERGNEQFF.

The DNA for the CDR3 is TGTGCCAGCAGCTTAGGGGCCCTAGACACAGATACGCAGTATTTT. Translating gives CASSLGALDTDTQYF. The chain joins TRBV7-2 to TRBJ2-3; D gene uncertain. The CDR3 consists of 15 residues. Germline CDR1 and CDR2: SGHTA and FQGNSA. Trimming left V 1 base short and J 2 bases short, with 10 bases between.

This clonotype was seen a few times. The chain uses TRBV3-1 and TRBJ2-7, with D perhaps assigned TRBD1 or TRBD2 (5 bases each). The germline V gene encodes CDR1 LGHDT and CDR2 YNNKEL (reference sequence). There are 18 residues in the CDR3. V was shortened by 4 bases and J by 6 bases, with 28 bases between the two germline ends. DNA of the CDR3: TGTGCCAGCAGCCGCCCTAAAGGTCCGGGACCGGTCCTAGGCGAGCAGTACTTC. Residues: CASSRPKGPGPVLGEQYF.

This clonotype has a single count. The chain links TRBV5-1 to TRBJ1-5; no firm D call. The germline V gene encodes CDR1 SGHRS and CDR2 YFSETQ. With 0 bases removed from V and 4 bases from J, the gap between germline ends came to 11 bases. This CDR3 contains 15 residues. The CDR3 sequence: CASSLVVGSNQPQHF. The CDR3 DNA follows: TGCGCCAGCAGCTTGGTGGTAGGGTCTAATCAGCCCCAGCATTTT.

The V gene is TRBV5-1, the J gene TRBJ2-3; no firm D call. Germline-derived CDR1 and CDR2 are SGHRS and YFSETQ. V was trimmed by 4 bases and J by 2 bases, leaving 17 bases between them. The CDR3 runs 16 residues. CDR3 region: CASSKDRSRNTDTQYF. The CDR3 region has the DNA TGCGCCAGCAGCAAGGACCGGAGCCGAAACACAGATACGCAGTATTTT.

The chain links TRBV12-3 or TRBV12-4 to TRBJ2-7, with TRBD1 matching over 9 bases. V gave up 4 bases and J gave up 7 bases; unmatched junction bases: 11. This CDR3 is built from 15 residues. CDR3 loop: CASSSRDRAGNEQYF. The CDR3 DNA reads TGTGCCAGCAGTTCCCGGGACAGGGCCGGCAATGAGCAGTACTTC.

The rearrangement uses TRBV6-5 and TRBJ1-1, with D perhaps TRBD1 (6 bases). CDR1 is MNHEY and CDR2 is SVGAGI in the germline V gene. This CDR3 contains 14 residues. Deletions cut 6 bases from V and 1 base from J, with 12 bases between. CDR3 loop: CASRPGVGNTEAFF. In DNA, the CDR3 is TGTGCCAGCAGGCCAGGGGTTGGGAACACTGAAGCTTTCTTT.

The chain is built from TRBV7-9 and TRBJ2-7; TRBD1 might be the D (6 bases). The CDR3 sequence is 14 residues long. Trimming stripped 7 bases from V and 2 bases from J, with 15 bases between. Germline V lookup: CDR1 SEHNR, CDR2 FQNEAQ (reference sequence). Written as DNA, the CDR3 is TGTGCCAGCAACCGAAAAGGACAGACCTACGAGCAGTACTTC. Its translation: CASNRKGQTYEQYF.

The genes are TRBV27 and TRBJ1-5; 7 positions agree with TRBD1. The germline V gene has CDR1 MNHEY and CDR2 SMNVEV (reference sequence). The CDR3 consists of 16 residues. V trimming: 6 bases; J trimming: 7 bases; junction bases outside the gene matches: 15. Written as DNA, the CDR3 is TGTGCCAGCAGCCGAACCCTGACAGGGTCGGTCCAGCCCCAGCATTTT. Its protein is CASSRTLTGSVQPQHF.

This chain uses TRBV7-2 with TRBJ2-7; either TRBD1 or TRBD2 may fit D (6 bases each). Per germline, CDR1 SGHTA and CDR2 FQGNSA. The germline V and J ends were trimmed by 2 bases and 8 bases, with 22 bases remaining between them. The CDR3 is 16 amino acids. The DNA for the CDR3 is TGTGCCAGCAGCTTAAGGGGGGTAGGGGCACAAGAACAGCAGTACTTC. It codes for CASSLRGVGAQEQQYF.

This chain connects TRBV20-1 to TRBJ1-4; D is unresolved. The CDR3 totals 13 residues. The germline CDR1 and CDR2 sequences are DFQATT and SNEGSKA (reference sequence). V lost 0 bases, J lost 9 bases, and 11 bases lay in between. Written as DNA, the CDR3 is TGCAGTGCTAGAGATCCCCAGATGAAAAAACTGTTTTTT. Translating gives CSARDPQMKKLFF.